This T cell receptor beta chain appears in the sequencing data of a study of patients and donors after allogeneic stem cell transplantation. The CDR3 extends over 15 amino acids. The V gene lost 1 base and the J gene lost 5 bases, with 15 bases spanning the gap. The germline gives CDR1 SGHRS, CDR2 YFSETQ. One entry per CDR3 protein, called by TCRdb with MiXCR from the RT-PCR reads. There are over 150,000 distinct CDR3 sequences in the sample; around 28% occur only once, and around 3.3% lies in the top ten. The specimen was blood, either unsorted or a sorted T cell fraction (not recorded which). This chain connects TRBV5-1 to TRBJ2-5; D remains unclear. This TCR derives from a human donor who was either an allogeneic HSCT recipient or a stem cell or donor lymphocyte infusion donor (not recorded which). It is not recorded whose cells these are; they may come from a transplant donor. This CDR3 reads CASSLWPGVGETQYF. The CDR3 DNA sequence: TGCGCCAGCAGCTTGTGGCCAGGTGTAGGTGAGACCCAGTACTTC.